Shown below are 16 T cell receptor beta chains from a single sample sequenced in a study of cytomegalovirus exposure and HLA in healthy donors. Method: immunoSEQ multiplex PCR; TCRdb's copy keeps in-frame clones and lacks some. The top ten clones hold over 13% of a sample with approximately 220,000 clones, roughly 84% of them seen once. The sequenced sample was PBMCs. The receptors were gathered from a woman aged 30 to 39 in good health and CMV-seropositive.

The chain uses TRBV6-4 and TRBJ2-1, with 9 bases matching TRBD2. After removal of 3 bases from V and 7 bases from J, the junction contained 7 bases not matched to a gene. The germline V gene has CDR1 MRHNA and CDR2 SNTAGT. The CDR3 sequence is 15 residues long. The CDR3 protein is CASSEVAGAGNEQFF. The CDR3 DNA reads TGTGCCAGCAGTGAAGTAGCGGGAGCCGGGAATGAGCAGTTCTTC.

The CDR3 nucleotides read TGCAGCGTTGTGGGGGGACAGGGGGTCACTGAAGCTTTCTTT. Its protein is CSVVGGQGVTEAFF. V usage is TRBV29-1 and J usage is TRBJ1-1; 11 nucleotides align to TRBD1. The CDR3 runs 14 residues. The J segment lost 4 bases and the V segment lost 4 bases, leaving 5 bases of the junction unmatched. The V gene's germline CDR1 is SQVTM and CDR2 ANQGSEA.

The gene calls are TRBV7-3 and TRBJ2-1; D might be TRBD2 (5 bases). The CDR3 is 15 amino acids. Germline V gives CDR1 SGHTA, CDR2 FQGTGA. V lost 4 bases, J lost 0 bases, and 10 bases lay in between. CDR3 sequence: CASSWTPSSYNEQFF. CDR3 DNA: TGTGCCAGCAGCTGGACTCCGAGCTCCTACAATGAGCAGTTCTTC.

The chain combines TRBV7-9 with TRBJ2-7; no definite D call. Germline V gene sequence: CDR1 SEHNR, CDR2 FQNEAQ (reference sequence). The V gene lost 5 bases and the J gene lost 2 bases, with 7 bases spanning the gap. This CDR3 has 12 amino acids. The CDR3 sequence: CASSPNAYEQYF. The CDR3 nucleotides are TGTGCCAGCAGCCCTAATGCCTACGAGCAGTACTTC.

CDR3 residues: CASSLEGNNQPQHF. DNA of the CDR3: TGCGCCAGCAGCTTGGAAGGGAACAATCAGCCCCAGCATTTT. The J gene is TRBJ1-5, the V gene TRBV5-1; D is ambiguous. The CDR3 totals 14 residues. V was cut by 0 bases and J by 3 bases, with 7 bases left in between. The germline V gene encodes CDR1 SGHRS and CDR2 YFSETQ.

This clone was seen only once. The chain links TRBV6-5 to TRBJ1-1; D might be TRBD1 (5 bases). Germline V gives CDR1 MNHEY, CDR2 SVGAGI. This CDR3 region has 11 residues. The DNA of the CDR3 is TGTGCGAGTAGGGGTAACACTGAAGCTTTCTTT. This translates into CASRGNTEAFF.

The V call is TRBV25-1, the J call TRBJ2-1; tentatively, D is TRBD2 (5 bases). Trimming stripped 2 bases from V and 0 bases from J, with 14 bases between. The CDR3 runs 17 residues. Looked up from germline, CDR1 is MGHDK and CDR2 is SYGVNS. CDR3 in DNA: TGTGCCAGCAGTGAACGCTCGGGGAAAAGCTCCTACAATGAGCAGTTCTTC. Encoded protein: CASSERSGKSSYNEQFF.

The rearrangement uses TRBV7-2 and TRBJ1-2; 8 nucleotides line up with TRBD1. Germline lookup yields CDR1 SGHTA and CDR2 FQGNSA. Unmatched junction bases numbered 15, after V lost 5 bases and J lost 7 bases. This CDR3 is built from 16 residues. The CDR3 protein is CASSVRGQVGRGGYTF. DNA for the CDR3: TGTGCCAGCAGCGTACGGGGACAGGTGGGAAGAGGTGGCTACACCTTC.

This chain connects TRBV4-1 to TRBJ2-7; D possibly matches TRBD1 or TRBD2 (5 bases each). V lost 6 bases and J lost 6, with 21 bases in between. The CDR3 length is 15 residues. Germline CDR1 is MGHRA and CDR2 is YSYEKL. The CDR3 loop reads CASSSRPAGRAEQYF. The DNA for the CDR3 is TGCGCCAGCAGTTCTAGACCGGCAGGGCGGGCCGAGCAGTACTTC.

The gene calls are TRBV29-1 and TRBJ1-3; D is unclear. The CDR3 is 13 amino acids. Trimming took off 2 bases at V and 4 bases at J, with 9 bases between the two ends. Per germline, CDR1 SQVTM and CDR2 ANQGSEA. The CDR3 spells CSVEFDAGNTIYF. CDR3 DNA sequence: TGCAGCGTTGAATTCGACGCCGGAAACACCATATATTTT.

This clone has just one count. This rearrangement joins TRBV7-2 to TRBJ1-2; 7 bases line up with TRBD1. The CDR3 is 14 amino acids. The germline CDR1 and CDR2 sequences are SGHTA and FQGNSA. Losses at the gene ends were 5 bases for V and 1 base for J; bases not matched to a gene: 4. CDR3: CASSTYRGNYGYTF. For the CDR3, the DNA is TGTGCCAGCAGCACCTACAGGGGTAACTATGGCTACACCTTC.

The CDR3 sequence is CASSFRDSIGYTF. The CDR3 nucleotides are TGTGCCAGCTCATTCCGGGACAGTATTGGCTACACCTTC. The chain recombines TRBV18 with TRBJ1-2, with 7 bases aligning to TRBD1. V gave up 5 bases and J gave up 7 bases; unmatched junction bases: 7. The germline gives CDR1 KGHSH, CDR2 LQKENI. This CDR3 has 13 residues.

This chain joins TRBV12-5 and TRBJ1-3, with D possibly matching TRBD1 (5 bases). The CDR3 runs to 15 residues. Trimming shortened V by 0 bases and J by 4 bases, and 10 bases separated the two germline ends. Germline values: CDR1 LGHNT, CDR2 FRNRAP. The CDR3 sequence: CASGLVQAGGNTIYF. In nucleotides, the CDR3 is TGTGCTAGTGGTTTGGTACAGGCTGGAGGAAACACCATATATTTT.

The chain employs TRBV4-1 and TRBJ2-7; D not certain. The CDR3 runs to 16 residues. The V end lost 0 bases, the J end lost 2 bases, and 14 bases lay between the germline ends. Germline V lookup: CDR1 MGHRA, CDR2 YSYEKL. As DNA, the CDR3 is TGCGCCAGCAGCCAAGATATGCGGAAAACTCCCTACGAGCAGTACTTC. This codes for CASSQDMRKTPYEQYF.

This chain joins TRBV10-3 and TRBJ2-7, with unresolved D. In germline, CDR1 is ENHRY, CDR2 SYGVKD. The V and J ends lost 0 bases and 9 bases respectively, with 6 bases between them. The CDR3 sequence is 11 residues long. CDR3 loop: CAISESVRQYF. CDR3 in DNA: TGTGCCATCAGTGAGTCGGTCAGGCAGTACTTC.

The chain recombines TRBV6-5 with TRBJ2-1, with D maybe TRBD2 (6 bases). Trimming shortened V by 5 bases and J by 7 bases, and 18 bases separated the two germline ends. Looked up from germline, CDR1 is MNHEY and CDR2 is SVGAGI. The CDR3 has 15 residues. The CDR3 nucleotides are TGTGCCAGCAGTCTTGGGCAATCAGCGGGTAATGAGCAGTTCTTC. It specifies CASSLGQSAGNEQFF.